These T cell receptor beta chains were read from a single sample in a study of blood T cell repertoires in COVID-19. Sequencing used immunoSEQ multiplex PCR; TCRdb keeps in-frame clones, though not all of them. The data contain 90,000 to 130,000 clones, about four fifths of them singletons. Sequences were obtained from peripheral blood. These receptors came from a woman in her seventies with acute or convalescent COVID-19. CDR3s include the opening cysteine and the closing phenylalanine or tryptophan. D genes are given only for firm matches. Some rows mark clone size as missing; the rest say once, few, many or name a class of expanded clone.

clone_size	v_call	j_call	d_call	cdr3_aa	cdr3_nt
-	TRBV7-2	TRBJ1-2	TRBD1	CASSSLGQASGYTF	TGTGCCAGCAGCTCGCTCGGACAGGCAAGTGGCTACACCTTC
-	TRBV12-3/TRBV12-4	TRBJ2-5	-	CASSGRGGKTQYF	TGTGCCAGCAGCGGACGGGGCGGGAAGACCCAGTACTTC
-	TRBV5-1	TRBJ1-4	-	CASSLDPSYREKLFF	TGCGCCAGCAGCTTGGATCCGAGTTATCGGGAAAAACTGTTTTTT
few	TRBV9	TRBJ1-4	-	CASSVAGDTNEKLFF	TGTGCCAGCAGCGTAGCAGGGGATACTAATGAAAAACTGTTTTTT
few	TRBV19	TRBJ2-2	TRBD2	CASSIDIWTSGLFDTGELFF	TGTGCCAGTAGTATAGATATCTGGACTAGCGGGCTCTTTGACACCGGGGAGCTGTTTTTT
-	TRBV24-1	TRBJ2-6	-	CATSEMAGFGANVLTF	TGTGCCACCAGTGAAATGGCGGGGTTTGGGGCCAACGTCCTGACTTTC
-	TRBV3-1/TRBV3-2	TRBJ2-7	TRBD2	CASSQVTSGTYEQYF	TGTGCCAGCAGCCAAGTTACTAGCGGGACCTACGAGCAGTACTTC
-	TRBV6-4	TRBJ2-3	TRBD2	CASSASGSPDTQYF	TGTGCCAGCAGTGCTAGCGGGAGCCCAGATACGCAGTATTTT
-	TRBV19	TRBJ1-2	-	CASSLTGANYGYTF	TGTGCCAGTAGTCTGACAGGAGCTAACTATGGCTACACCTTC
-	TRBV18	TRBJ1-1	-	CASSPPRSGMNTEAFF	TGTGCCAGCTCACCACCAAGGAGCGGAATGAACACTGAAGCTTTCTTT
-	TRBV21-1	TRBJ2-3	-	CASITGTDQVTQYF	TGTGCCAGCATCACCGGGACAGACCAGGTTACGCAGTATTTT
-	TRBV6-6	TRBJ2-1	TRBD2	CASSYPAGAYNEQFF	TGTGCCAGCAGTTACCCAGCGGGGGCCTACAATGAGCAGTTCTTC
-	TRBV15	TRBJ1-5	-	CATSRDGAVSNQPQHF	TGTGCCACCAGCAGAGATGGGGCAGTTAGCAATCAGCCCCAGCATTTT
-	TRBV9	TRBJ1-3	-	CASSSGPGNTIYF	TGTGCCAGCAGCAGTGGGCCTGGAAACACCATATATTTT
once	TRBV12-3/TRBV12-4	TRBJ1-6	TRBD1	CASRGQDNSPLHF	TGTGCCAGCAGGGGACAGGATAATTCACCCCTCCACTTT
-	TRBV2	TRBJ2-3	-	CASSDFVASTDTQYF	TGTGCCAGCAGTGACTTTGTGGCTAGCACAGATACGCAGTATTTT
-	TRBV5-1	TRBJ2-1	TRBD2	CASSLTRPPGAGGLYNEQFF	TGCGCCAGCAGCTTGACTAGACCTCCGGGAGCGGGAGGACTCTACAATGAGCAGTTCTTC
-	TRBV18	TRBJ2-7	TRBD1	CASSRDRVSYEQYF	TGTGCCAGCTCCCGGGACAGGGTCTCCTACGAGCAGTACTTC
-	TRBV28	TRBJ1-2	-	CASSLSRVYGRNRGYTF	TGTGCCAGCAGTTTGTCCAGGGTTTACGGACGGAATCGGGGCTACACCTTC
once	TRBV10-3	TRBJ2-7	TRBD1	CAIRTNRGSSYEQYF	TGTGCCATCAGGACGAACAGGGGCAGCTCCTACGAGCAGTACTTC
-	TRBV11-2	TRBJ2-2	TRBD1	CASSRTGRELFF	TGTGCCAGCAGCCGGACAGGGCGAGAGCTGTTTTTT
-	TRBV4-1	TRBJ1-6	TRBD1	CASSQGQGPVNSPLHF	TGCGCCAGCAGCCAAGGACAGGGACCAGTGAATTCACCCCTCCACTTT
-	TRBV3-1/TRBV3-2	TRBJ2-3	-	CASSPPGQGAKTQYF	TGTGCCAGCAGCCCTCCAGGTCAGGGCGCAAAGACGCAGTATTTT
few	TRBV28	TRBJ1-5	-	CASSTPTGSNQPQHF	TGTGCCAGCAGCACGCCGACAGGTTCCAATCAGCCCCAGCATTTT
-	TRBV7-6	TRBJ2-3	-	CASSLGPLSSTDTQYF	TGTGCCAGCAGCTTAGGTCCTCTCAGTAGCACAGATACGCAGTATTTT
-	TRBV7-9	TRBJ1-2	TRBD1	CASSLQGARGLNYGYTF	TGTGCCAGCAGCTTACAGGGGGCGAGGGGGCTCAACTATGGCTACACCTTC
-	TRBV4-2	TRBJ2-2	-	CASSPPYNTGELFF	TGTGCCAGCAGCCCCCCTTATAACACCGGGGAGCTGTTTTTT
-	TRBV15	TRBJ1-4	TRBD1	CATSRPGTGGGHEKLFF	TGTGCCACCAGCAGGCCCGGGACAGGGGGCGGTCATGAAAAACTGTTTTTT
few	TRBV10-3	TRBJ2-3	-	CAIRDSDRKNTDTQYF	TGTGCCATCAGAGATTCGGACAGAAAAAACACAGATACGCAGTATTTT
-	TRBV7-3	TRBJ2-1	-	CASSLSGRGNEQFF	TGTGCCAGCAGCTTATCCGGCAGGGGCAATGAGCAGTTCTTC
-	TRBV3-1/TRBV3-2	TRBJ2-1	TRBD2	CASSLQGRASSGTDEQFF	TGTGCCAGCAGCCTACAAGGGAGGGCGTCAAGCGGGACGGATGAGCAGTTCTTC
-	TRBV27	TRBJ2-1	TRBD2	CASSSGGARNEQFF	TGTGCCAGCAGTTCCGGGGGGGCCCGTAATGAGCAGTTCTTC
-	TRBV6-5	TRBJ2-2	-	CASGTTGGELFF	TGTGCCAGCGGGACAACGGGCGGGGAGCTGTTTTTT
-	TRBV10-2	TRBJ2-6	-	CASGASGANVLTF	TGCGCCAGCGGGGCTTCCGGGGCCAACGTCCTGACTTTC
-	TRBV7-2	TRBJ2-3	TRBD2	CASSFGASGSTDTQYF	TGTGCCAGCAGCTTCGGGGCTAGCGGGAGCACAGATACGCAGTATTTT
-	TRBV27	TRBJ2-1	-	CASSGQLGAEFF	TGTGCCAGCAGTGGCCAACTTGGGGCTGAGTTCTTC
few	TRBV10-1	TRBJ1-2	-	CASSESDPGTWYGYTF	TGCGCCAGCAGTGAGTCTGACCCGGGTACGTGGTATGGCTACACCTTC
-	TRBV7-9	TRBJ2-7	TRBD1	CASSTPTGTGYYEQYF	TGTGCCAGCAGCACCCCAACCGGGACAGGTTACTACGAGCAGTACTTC
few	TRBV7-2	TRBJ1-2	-	CASSFERVGVGYTF	TGTGCCAGCAGCTTCGAGCGGGTTGGGGTTGGCTACACCTTC
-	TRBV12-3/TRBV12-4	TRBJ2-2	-	CASFWSGTGELFF	TGTGCCAGCTTCTGGTCGGGGACCGGGGAGCTGTTTTTT
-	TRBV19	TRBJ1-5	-	CASSQESTVNQPQHF	TGTGCCAGTAGCCAGGAGTCGACAGTAAATCAGCCCCAGCATTTT
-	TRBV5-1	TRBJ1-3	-	CASSPEGLQSGNTIYF	TGCGCCAGCAGCCCTGAGGGTCTCCAGTCCGGAAACACCATATATTTT
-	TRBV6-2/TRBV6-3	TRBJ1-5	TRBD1	CASSFGTVRRPPQHF	TGTGCCAGCAGTTTTGGGACAGTACGAAGGCCGCCCCAGCATTTT
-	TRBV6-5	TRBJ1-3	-	CASTPDRLGNTIYF	TGTGCCAGCACCCCGGACAGACTTGGAAACACCATATATTTT